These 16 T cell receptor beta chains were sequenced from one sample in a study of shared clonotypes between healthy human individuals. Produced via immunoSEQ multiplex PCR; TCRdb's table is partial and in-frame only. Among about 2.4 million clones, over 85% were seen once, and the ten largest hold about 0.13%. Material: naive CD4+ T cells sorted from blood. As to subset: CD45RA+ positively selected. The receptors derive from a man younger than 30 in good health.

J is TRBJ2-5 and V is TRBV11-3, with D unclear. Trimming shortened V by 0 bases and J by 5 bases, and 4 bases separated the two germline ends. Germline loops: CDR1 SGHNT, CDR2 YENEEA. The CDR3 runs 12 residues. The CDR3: CASSLDAETQYF. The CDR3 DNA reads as TGTGCCAGCAGCTTAGATGCGGAGACCCAGTACTTC.

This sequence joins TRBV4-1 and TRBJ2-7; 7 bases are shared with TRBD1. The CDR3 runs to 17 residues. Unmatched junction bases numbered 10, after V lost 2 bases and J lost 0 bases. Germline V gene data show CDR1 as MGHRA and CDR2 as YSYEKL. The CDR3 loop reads CASSQSLTGTDSYEQYF. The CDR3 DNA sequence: TGCGCCAGCAGCCAATCTCTGACCGGGACAGACTCCTACGAGCAGTACTTC.

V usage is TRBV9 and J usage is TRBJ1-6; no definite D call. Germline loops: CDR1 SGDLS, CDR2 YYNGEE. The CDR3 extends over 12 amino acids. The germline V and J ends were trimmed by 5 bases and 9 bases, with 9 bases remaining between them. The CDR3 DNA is TGTGCCAGCAGTGTTTACGGTTCACCCCTCCACTTT. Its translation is CASSVYGSPLHF. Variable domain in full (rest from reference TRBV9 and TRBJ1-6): DSGVTQTPKHLITATGQRVTLRCSPRSGDLSVYWYQQSLDQGLQFLIQYYNGEERAKGNILERFSAQQFPDLHSELNLSSLELGDSALYFCASSVYGSPLHFGNGTRLTVT.

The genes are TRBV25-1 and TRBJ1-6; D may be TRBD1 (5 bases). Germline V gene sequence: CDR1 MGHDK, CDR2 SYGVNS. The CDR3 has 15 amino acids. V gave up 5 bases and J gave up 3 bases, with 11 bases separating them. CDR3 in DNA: TGTGCCAGCAGTTCCCGGACAAGCTATAATTCACCCCTCCACTTT. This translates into CASSSRTSYNSPLHF.

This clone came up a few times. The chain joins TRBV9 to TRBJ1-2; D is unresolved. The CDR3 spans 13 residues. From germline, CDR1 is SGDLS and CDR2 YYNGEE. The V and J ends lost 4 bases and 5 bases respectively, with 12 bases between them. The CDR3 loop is CASSQGGGYGYTF. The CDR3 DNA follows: TGTGCCAGCAGCCAAGGTGGTGGTTATGGCTACACCTTC.

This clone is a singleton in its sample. CDR3 loop: CASSSRDRENYGYTF. The CDR3 DNA follows: TGTGCCAGCAGCTCCCGGGACAGGGAGAACTATGGCTACACCTTC. The chain has TRBV28 and TRBJ1-2, with 9 bases aligning to TRBD1. This CDR3 has 15 residues. After removal of 6 bases from V and 2 bases from J, the junction contained 7 bases not matched to a gene. Germline V CDR1 and CDR2: MDHEN, SYDVKM.

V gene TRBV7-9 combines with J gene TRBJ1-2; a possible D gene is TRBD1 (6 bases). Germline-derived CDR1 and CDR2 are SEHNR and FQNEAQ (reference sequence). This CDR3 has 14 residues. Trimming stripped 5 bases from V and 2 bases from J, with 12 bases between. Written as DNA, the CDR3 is TGTGCCAGCAGCCAGACAGGACCCAACTATGGCTACACCTTC. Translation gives CASSQTGPNYGYTF.

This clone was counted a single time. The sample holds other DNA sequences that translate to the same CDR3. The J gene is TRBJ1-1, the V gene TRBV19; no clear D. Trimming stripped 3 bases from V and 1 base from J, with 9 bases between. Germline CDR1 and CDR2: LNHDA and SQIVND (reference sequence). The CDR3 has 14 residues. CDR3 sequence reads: CASSILGRNTEAFF. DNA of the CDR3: TGTGCCAGTAGTATCCTCGGACGGAACACTGAAGCTTTCTTT. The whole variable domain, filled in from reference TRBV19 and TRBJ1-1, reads DGGITQSPKYLFRKEGQNVTLSCEQNLNHDAMYWYRQDPGQGLRLIYYSQIVNDFQKGDIAEGYSVSREKKESFPLTVTSAQKNPTAFYLCASSILGRNTEAFFGQGTRLTVV.

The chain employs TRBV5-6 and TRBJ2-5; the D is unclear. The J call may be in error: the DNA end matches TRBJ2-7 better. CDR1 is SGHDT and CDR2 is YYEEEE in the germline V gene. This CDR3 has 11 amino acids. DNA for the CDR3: TGTGCCAGCAGCTTCTTAAGCGAGCAGTACTTC. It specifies CASSFLSEQYF.

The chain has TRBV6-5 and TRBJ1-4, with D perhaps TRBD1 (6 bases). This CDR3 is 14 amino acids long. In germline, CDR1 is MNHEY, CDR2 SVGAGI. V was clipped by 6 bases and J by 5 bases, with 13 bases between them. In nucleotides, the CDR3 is TGTGCCAGCAGCCCGCTGGGGGGCAATGAAAAACTGTTTTTT. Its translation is CASSPLGGNEKLFF.

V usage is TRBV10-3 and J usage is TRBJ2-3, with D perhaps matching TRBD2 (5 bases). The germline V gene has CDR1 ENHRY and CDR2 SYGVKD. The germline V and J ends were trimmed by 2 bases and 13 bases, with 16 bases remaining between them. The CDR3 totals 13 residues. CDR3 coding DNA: TGTGCCATCAGTGAGGTCGGTGAGGGAGAAGAGTATTTT. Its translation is CAISEVGEGEEYF.

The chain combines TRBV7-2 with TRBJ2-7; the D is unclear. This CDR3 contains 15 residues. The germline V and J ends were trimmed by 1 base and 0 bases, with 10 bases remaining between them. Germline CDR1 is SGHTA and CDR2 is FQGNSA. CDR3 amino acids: CASSLGHRGSYEQYF. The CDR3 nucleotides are TGTGCCAGCAGCTTAGGTCACAGAGGCTCCTACGAGCAGTACTTC.

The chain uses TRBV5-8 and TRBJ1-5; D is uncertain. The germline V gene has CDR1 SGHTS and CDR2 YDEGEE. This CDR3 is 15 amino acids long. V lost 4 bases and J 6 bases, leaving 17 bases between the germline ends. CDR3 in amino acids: CASSPPGSEVQPQHF. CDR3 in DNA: TGTGCCAGCAGCCCTCCGGGCAGCGAAGTTCAGCCCCAGCATTTT.

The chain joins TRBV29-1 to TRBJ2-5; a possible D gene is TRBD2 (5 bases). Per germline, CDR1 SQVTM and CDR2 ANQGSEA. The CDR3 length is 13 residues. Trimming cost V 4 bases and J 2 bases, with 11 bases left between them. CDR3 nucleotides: TGCAGCGTTGGAGGACTGGTTCAAGAGACCCAGTACTTC. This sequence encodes CSVGGLVQETQYF. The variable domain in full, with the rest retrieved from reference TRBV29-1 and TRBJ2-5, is SAVISQKPSRDICQRGTSLTIQCQVDSQVTMMFWYRQQPGQSLTLIATANQGSEATYESGFVIDKFPISRPNLTFSTLTVSNMSPEDSSIYLCSVGGLVQETQYFGPGTRLLVL.

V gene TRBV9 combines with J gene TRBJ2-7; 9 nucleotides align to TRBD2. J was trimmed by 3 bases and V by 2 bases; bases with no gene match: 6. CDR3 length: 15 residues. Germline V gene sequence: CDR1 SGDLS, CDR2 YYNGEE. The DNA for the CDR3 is TGTGCCAGCAGCGTTTTAGCGGGAGCGGGCTACGAGCAGTACTTC. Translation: CASSVLAGAGYEQYF.

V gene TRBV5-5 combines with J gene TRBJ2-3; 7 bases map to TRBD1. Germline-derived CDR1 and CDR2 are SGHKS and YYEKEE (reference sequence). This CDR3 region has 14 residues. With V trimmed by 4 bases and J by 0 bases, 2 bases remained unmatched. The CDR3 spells CASSRDRSTDTQYF. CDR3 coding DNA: TGTGCCAGCAGCCGGGACAGAAGCACAGATACGCAGTATTTT.